These T cell receptor beta chains were read from a single sample in a study of blood T cell repertoires in COVID-19. This table comes from immunoSEQ multiplex PCR, and its TCRdb copy is limited to in-frame clones, with some not included. Of 250,000 to 300,000 clones in the sample, 70% to 90% were seen once. The sequencing input was peripheral blood. All receptors derive from a woman in her 70s with acute or convalescent COVID-19. Both conserved end residues are part of each CDR3. The D gene is left open where the match is weak. Clone size is not always given. Where it is, it says once, few, many or a class for expanded clones.

D	V	J	size	CDR3	DNA
TRBD1	TRBV6-1	TRBJ1-1	.	CASSEDRRSTEAFF	TGTGCCAGCAGTGAGGACAGGCGCTCCACTGAAGCTTTCTTT
.	TRBV2	TRBJ1-6	.	CASSEVPLRDSPLHF	TGTGCCAGCAGTGAAGTGCCCCTGCGGGATTCACCCCTCCACTTT
TRBD1	TRBV19	TRBJ1-5	few	CASRVVEGTVGGNQPQHF	TGTGCCAGTCGAGTAGTAGAAGGGACAGTGGGTGGCAATCAGCCCCAGCATTTT
.	TRBV4-2	TRBJ2-1	.	CASSWAGGRGTNHNEQFF	TGTGCCAGCAGCTGGGCCGGCGGGCGGGGGACAAACCACAATGAGCAGTTCTTC
TRBD2	TRBV6-4	TRBJ2-1	.	CASSVERGNEQLF	TGTGCCAGCAGTGTGGAGCGGGGGAATGAGCAGCTCTTC
.	TRBV11-3	TRBJ1-1	.	CASSLGQGSTEAFF	TGTGCCAGCAGCTTGGGGCAGGGGAGCACTGAAGCTTTCTTT
.	TRBV28	TRBJ1-1	.	CASSPPGAMGKAFF	TGTGCCAGCAGTCCTCCAGGGGCCATGGGAAAGGCTTTCTTT
TRBD1	TRBV19	TRBJ2-3	.	CASSIGTGITDTQYF	TGTGCCAGTAGTATAGGGACAGGGATCACAGATACGCAGTATTTT
TRBD1	TRBV11-2	TRBJ1-1	.	CASSSTRTGRRIAFF	TGTGCCAGCAGCTCAACCAGGACAGGGAGAAGAATCGCTTTCTTT
TRBD2	TRBV10-3	TRBJ2-4	.	CAISEGRDIQYF	TGTGCCATCAGTGAAGGGAGGGACATTCAGTACTTC
.	TRBV5-8	TRBJ2-6	.	CASSLAGSGANVLTF	TGTGCCAGCAGCTTGGCAGGCTCTGGGGCCAACGTCCTGACTTTC
.	TRBV24-1	TRBJ2-1	.	CATSDPGRGQFF	TGTGCCACCAGTGATCCCGGCAGGGGTCAGTTCTTC
.	TRBV19	TRBJ1-2	.	CASSPQPGHSGGYTF	TGTGCCAGTAGTCCTCAACCAGGGCATTCGGGCGGCTACACCTTC
TRBD2	TRBV5-1	TRBJ2-7	.	CASSSVGTSATYEQYF	TGCGCCAGCAGCTCGGTGGGGACTAGCGCGACCTACGAGCAGTACTTC
.	TRBV4-1	TRBJ1-3	.	CASSQYSQATSGNTIYF	TGCGCCAGCAGCCAATACTCCCAGGCAACCTCTGGAAACACCATATATTTT
TRBD1	TRBV3-1/TRBV3-2	TRBJ2-2	.	CASSQGQGGSAGELFF	TGTGCCAGCAGCCAAGGTCAAGGGGGCTCCGCCGGGGAGCTGTTTTTT
TRBD1	TRBV5-1	TRBJ1-6	few	CASSPQGAESPLHF	TGCGCCAGCAGCCCCCAGGGGGCTGAGTCACCCCTCCACTTT